This T cell receptor beta chain was captured in a study of blood T cell repertoires in COVID-19. Overall study: Some COVID-19 samples were acute and others convalescent; all came from the United States, Italy and Spain. T cells, B-cell-depleted T cells, or PBMCs supplied cDNA or gDNA.

In the authors' workflow: Estimation of nucleated cell counts was performed using reference gene primer amplification. The assay was immunoSEQ multiplex PCR, and TCRdb's table has in-frame clones only and misses some. V, J and clone size reflect that table, while D and trimming were determined from the DNA. The sample gives fewer than 120,000 clones, approximately 68% of which show up once; approximately 8% is in the top ten. This clone was counted a single time. The sample taken for sequencing was peripheral blood. The TCR originated in an older woman with acute or convalescent COVID-19.

CDR3 residues: CASSLAPSTGRATGELFF. The CDR3 bases are TGTGCCAGCAGCTTAGCACCTTCAACAGGGAGGGCAACCGGGGAGCTGTTTTTT. The J gene is TRBJ2-2, the V gene TRBV7-2, with D maybe TRBD2 (7 bases). Germline CDR1 and CDR2: SGHTA and FQGNSA. CDR3 size: 18 residues. V was trimmed by 0 bases and J by 5 bases, leaving 19 bases between them. The full variable domain, completed using reference TRBV7-2 and TRBJ2-2, is GAGVSQSPSNKVTEKGKDVELRCDPISGHTALYWYRQSLGQGLEFLIYFQGNSAPDKSGLPSDRFSAERTGGSVSTLTIQRTQQEDSAVYLCASSLAPSTGRATGELFFGEGSRLTVL.